This T cell receptor (beta chain) was profiled in a study of T cell repertoires in cytomegalovirus infection. About the research overall: Recently identified HLA-C-restricted and well-studied HLA-B-restricted CMV epitopes were used. A matching HLA type, together with CMV infection, was signaled by public TCR beta signatures. Study results and limitations: Dominating the ex vivo response were TCR beta clonotypes that were CMV-specific and HLA-C-restricted. Using cumulative public TCR beta family frequency, the authors identified those who carried CMV together with the relevant HLA.

TCRdb passed the reads through MiXCR, listing each CDR3 protein once. The data hold around 900,000 distinct CDR3 sequences, with approximately 33% observed a single time. This clonotype was observed at least ten times. The antigen remains unidentified. V was trimmed by 4 bases and J by 0 bases, leaving 16 bases between them. The CDR3 is 17 residues long. CDR1 and CDR2 (germline): SEHNR, FQNEAQ (reference sequence). The source material was cultured CD8+ T cells from PBMCs, sampled from culture after CMV antigen stimulation. This clonotype was obtained from a human donor in good health (CMV status not recorded). Some clones in this sample may be carry-over from other donors' samples. The chain uses TRBV7-9 and TRBJ2-1; D might be TRBD1 (6 bases). The chain's CDR3 is CASSSHSTGRSYNEQFF. The CDR3 nucleotides read TGTGCCAGCAGCTCACATTCGACAGGCCGCTCCTACAATGAGCAGTTCTTC.